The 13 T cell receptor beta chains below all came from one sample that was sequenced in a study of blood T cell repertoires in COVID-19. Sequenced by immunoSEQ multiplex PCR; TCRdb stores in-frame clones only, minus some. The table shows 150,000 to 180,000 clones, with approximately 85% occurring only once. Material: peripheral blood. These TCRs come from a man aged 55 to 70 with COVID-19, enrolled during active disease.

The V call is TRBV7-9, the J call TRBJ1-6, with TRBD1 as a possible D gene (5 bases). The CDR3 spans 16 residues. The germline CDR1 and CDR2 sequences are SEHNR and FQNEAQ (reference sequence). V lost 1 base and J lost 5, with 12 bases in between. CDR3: CASSLVRATNNSPLHF. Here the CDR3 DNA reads TGTGCCAGCAGCTTAGTCAGGGCCACCAATAATTCACCCCTCCACTTT.

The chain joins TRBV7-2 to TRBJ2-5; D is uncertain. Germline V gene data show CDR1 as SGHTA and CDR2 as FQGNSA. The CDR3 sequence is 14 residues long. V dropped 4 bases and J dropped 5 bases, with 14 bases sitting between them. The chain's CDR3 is CASSSYGWRETQYF. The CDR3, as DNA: TGTGCCAGCAGCTCCTATGGGTGGCGGGAGACCCAGTACTTC.

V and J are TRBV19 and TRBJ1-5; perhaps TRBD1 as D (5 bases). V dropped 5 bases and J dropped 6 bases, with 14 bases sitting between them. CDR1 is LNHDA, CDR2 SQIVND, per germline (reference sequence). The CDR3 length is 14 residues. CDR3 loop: CASSGGVGGQPQHF. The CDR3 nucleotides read TGTGCCAGTAGTGGTGGCGTGGGGGGTCAGCCCCAGCATTTT.

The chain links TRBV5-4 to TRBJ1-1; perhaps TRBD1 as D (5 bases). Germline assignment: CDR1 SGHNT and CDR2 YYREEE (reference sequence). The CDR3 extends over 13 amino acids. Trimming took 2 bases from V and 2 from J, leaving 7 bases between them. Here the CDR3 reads CASSFTGNTEAFF. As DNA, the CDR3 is TGTGCCAGCAGCTTCACAGGAAACACTGAAGCTTTCTTT.

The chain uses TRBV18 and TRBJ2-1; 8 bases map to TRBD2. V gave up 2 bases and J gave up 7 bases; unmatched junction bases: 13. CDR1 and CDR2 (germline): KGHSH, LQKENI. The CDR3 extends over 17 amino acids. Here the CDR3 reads CASSPRTSGKKGNEQFF. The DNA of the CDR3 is TGTGCCAGCTCACCAAGAACTAGCGGAAAAAAGGGGAATGAGCAGTTCTTC.

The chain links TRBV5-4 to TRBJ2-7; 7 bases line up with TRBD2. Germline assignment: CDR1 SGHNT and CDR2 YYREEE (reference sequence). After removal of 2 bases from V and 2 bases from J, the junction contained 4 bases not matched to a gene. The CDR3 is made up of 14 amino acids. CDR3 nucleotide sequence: TGTGCCAGCAGCTTTGGAGGGAGGGCCTACGAGCAGTACTTC. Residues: CASSFGGRAYEQYF.

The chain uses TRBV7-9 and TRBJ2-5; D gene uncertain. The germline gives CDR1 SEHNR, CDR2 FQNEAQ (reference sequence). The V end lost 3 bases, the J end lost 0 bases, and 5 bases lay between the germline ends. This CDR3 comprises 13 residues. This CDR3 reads CASSFSDQETQYF. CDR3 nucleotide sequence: TGTGCCAGCAGCTTCTCCGACCAAGAGACCCAGTACTTC.

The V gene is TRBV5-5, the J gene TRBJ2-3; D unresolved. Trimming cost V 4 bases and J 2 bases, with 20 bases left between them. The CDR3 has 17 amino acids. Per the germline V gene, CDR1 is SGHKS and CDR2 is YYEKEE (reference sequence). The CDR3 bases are TGTGCCAGCAGCGTCTTCCTAGATTCCGACCCCACAGATACGCAGTATTTT. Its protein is CASSVFLDSDPTDTQYF.

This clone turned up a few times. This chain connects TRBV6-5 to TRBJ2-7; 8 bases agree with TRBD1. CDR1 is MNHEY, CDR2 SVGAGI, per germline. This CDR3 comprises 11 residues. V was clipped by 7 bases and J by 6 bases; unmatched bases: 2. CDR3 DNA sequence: TGTGCCAGCAAACAGGGGGTCGAGCAGTACTTC. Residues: CASKQGVEQYF.

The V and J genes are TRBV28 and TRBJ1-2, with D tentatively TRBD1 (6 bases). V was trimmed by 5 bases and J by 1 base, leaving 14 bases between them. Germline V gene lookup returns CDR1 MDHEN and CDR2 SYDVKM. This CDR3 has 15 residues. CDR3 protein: CASSPTGTLNYGYTF. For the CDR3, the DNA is TGTGCCAGCAGTCCGACCGGGACACTTAACTATGGCTACACCTTC.

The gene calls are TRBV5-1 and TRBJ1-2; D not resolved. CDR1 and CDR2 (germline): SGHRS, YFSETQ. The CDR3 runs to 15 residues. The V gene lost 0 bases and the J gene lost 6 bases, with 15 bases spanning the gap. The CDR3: CASSLEPGVRDGYTF. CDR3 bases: TGCGCCAGCAGCTTGGAGCCCGGGGTACGGGATGGCTACACCTTC.

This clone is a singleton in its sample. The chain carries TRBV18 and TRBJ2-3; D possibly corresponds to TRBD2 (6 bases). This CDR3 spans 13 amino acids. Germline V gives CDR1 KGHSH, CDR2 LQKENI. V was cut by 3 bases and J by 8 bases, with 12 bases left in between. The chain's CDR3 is CASSPGDSGTQYF. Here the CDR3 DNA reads TGTGCCAGCTCACCGGGGGACTCCGGTACGCAGTATTTT.

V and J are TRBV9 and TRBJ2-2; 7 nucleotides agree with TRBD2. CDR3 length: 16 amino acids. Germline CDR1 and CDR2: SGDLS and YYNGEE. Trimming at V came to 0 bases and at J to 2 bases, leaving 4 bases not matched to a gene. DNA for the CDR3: TGTGCCAGCAGCGTAGGAGCTAGCGGTAACACCGGGGAGCTGTTTTTT. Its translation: CASSVGASGNTGELFF.